Below, one TCR beta chain is given with its context. This sample is drawn from a study of cytomegalovirus exposure and HLA in healthy donors. Study in general: Genetic ancestry analysis placed approximately 80% of the 398 donors that were genotyped in the Caucasian-associated cluster.

Use of 60 Vbeta and 13 Jbeta primers characterized the PCR. Sequencing was performed with immunoSEQ multiplex PCR; in TCRdb, only in-frame clones are kept and a portion is missing. Among more than 130,000 clones listed, 78% were seen once. Germline V CDR1 and CDR2: SGHRS, YFSETQ. V dropped 0 bases and J dropped 7; count of bases not matched to a gene: 6. This CDR3 is built from 15 residues. The receptor's source is a male donor in good health and CMV-seronegative. The V and J genes are TRBV5-1 and TRBJ1-4, with TRBD1 matching 7 bases. The specimen sequenced was PBMCs. CDR3 coding DNA: TGCGCCAGCAGCTTGGAGGAGGGGGCGGGTGAAAAACTGTTTTTT. Protein: CASSLEEGAGEKLFF.